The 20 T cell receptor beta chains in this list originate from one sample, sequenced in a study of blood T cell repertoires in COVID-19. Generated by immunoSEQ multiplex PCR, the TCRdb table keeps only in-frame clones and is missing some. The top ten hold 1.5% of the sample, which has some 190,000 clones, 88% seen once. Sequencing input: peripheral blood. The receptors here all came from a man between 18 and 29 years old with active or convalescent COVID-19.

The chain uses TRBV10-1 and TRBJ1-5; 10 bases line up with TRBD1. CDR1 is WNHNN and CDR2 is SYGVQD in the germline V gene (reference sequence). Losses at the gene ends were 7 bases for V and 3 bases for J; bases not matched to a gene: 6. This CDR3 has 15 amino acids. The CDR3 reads CASIPGTGANQPQHF. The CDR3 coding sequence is TGCGCCAGCATCCCCGGGACAGGGGCCAATCAGCCCCAGCATTTT.

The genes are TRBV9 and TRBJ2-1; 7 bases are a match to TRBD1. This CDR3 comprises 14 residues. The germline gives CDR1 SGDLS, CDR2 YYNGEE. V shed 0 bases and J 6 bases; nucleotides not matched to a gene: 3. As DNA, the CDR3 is TGTGCCAGCAGCGTAGGTGCAGGGGGCAATGAGCAGTTCTTC. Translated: CASSVGAGGNEQFF.

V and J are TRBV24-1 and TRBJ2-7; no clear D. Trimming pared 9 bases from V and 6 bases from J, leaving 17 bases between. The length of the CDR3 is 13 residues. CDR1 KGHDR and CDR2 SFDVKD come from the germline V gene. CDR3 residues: CATASGLGGEQYF. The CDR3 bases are TGTGCCACCGCATCGGGTTTAGGCGGCGAGCAGTACTTC.

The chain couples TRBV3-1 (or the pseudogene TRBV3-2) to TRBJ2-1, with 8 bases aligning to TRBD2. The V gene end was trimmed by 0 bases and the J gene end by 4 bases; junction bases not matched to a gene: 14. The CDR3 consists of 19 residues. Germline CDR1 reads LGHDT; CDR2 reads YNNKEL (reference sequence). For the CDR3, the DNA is TGTGCCAGCAGCCAAGATAAAAGATATCCAGCGGGAGAATACAATGAGCAGTTCTTC. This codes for CASSQDKRYPAGEYNEQFF.

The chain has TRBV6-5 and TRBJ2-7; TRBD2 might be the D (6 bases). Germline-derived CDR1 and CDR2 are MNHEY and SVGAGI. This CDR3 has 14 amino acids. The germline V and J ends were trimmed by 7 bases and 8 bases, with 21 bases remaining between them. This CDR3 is CASTQRRDSSQQYF. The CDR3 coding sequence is TGTGCCAGCACCCAACGGCGGGACTCTAGCCAGCAGTACTTC.

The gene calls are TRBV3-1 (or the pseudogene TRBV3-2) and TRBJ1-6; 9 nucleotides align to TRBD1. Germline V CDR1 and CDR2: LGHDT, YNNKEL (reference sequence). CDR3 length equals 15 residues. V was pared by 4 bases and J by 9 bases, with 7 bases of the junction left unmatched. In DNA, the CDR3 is TGTGCCAGCAGCCCACCGACAGGGGGTATTTCACCCCTCCACTTT. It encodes CASSPPTGGISPLHF.

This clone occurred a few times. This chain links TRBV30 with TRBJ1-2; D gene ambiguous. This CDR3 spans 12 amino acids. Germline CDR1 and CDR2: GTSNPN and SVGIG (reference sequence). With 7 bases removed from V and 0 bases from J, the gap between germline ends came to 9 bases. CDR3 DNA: TGTGCCTACACCCCAGCTAACTATGGCTACACCTTC. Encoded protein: CAYTPANYGYTF. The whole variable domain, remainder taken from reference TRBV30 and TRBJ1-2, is SQTIHQWPATLVQPVGSPLSLECTVEGTSNPNLYWYRQAAGRGLQLLFYSVGIGQISSEVPQNLSASRPQDRQFILSSKKLLLSDSGFYLCAYTPANYGYTFGSGTRLTVV.

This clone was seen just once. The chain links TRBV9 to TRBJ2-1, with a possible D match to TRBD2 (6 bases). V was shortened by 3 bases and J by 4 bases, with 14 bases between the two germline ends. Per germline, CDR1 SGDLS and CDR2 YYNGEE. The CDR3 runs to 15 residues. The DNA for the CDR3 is TGTGCCAGCAGCGCCCGGGACTTGAAATACAATGAGCAGTTCTTC. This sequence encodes CASSARDLKYNEQFF.

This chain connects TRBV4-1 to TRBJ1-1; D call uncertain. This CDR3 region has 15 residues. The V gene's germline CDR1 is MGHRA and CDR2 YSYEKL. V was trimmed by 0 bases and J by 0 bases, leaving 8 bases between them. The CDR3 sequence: CASSQEAEVNTEAFF. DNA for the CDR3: TGCGCCAGCAGCCAAGAGGCGGAGGTGAACACTGAAGCTTTCTTT.

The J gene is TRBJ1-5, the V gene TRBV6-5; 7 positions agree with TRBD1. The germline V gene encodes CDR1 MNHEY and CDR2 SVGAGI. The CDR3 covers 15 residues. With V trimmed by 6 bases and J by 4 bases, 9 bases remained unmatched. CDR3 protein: CASSRTGTANQPQHF. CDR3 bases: TGTGCCAGCAGCCGAACCGGGACAGCGAATCAGCCCCAGCATTTT.

CDR3 residues: CASSQVGTGGSGYTF. The DNA for the CDR3 is TGTGCCAGCAGCCAAGTAGGGACAGGGGGTAGCGGCTACACCTTC. The rearrangement links TRBV3-1 (or the pseudogene TRBV3-2) to TRBJ1-2; 11 bases map to TRBD1. J was trimmed by 8 bases and V by 1 base; bases with no gene match: 6. Germline V gives CDR1 LGHDT, CDR2 YNNKEL (reference sequence). The CDR3 has 15 residues.

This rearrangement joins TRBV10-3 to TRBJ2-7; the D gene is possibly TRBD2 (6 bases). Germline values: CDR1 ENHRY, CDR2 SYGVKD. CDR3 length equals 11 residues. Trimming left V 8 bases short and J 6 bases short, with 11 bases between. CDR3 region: CAIGGGAEQYF. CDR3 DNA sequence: TGTGCCATCGGTGGCGGGGCCGAGCAGTACTTC.

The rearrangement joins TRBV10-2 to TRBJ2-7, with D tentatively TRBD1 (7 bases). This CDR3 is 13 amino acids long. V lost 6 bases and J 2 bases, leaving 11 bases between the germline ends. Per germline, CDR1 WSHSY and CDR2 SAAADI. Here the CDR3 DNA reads TGCGCCAGCAGGGAGGGGGCCCCCTACGAGCAGTACTTC. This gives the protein CASREGAPYEQYF.

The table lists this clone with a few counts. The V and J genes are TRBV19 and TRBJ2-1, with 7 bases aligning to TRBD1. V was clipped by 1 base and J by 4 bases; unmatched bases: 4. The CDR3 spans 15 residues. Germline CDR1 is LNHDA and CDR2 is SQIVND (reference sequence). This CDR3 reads CASSIVGTDYNEQFF. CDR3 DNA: TGTGCCAGTAGTATAGTAGGGACAGATTACAATGAGCAGTTCTTC. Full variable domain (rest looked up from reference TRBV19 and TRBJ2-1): DGGITQSPKYLFRKEGQNVTLSCEQNLNHDAMYWYRQDPGQGLRLIYYSQIVNDFQKGDIAEGYSVSREKKESFPLTVTSAQKNPTAFYLCASSIVGTDYNEQFFGPGTRLTVL.

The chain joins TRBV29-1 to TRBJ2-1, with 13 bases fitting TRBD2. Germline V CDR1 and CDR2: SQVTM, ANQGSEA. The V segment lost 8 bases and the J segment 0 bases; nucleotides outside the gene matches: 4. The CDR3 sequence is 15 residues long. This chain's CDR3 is CSLRTSGSSYNEQFF. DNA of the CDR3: TGCAGCCTACGGACTAGCGGGAGCTCCTACAATGAGCAGTTCTTC.

CDR3 in DNA: TGTGCCTGGAATGTAGGGGGACCAGATTCTGAAGCTTTCTTT. As protein: CAWNVGGPDSEAFF. The chain has TRBV30 and TRBJ1-1; possible D gene TRBD1, 6 bases. CDR3 length: 14 residues. Germline CDR1 GTSNPN, CDR2 SVGIG (reference sequence). Trimming took off 4 bases at V and 6 bases at J, with 18 bases between the two ends.

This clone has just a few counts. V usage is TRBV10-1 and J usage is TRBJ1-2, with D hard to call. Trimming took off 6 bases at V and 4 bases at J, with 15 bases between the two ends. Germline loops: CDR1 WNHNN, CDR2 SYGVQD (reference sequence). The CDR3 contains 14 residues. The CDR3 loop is CASSSGVGLYGYTF. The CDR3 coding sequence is TGCGCCAGCAGCTCGGGAGTCGGGCTCTATGGCTACACCTTC.

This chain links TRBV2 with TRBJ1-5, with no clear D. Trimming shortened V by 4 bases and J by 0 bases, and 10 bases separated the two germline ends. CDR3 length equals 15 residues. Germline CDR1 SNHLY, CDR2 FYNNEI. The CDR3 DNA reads TGTGCCAGCAGTGGAACACAGAATAGCAATCAGCCCCAGCATTTT. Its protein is CASSGTQNSNQPQHF.

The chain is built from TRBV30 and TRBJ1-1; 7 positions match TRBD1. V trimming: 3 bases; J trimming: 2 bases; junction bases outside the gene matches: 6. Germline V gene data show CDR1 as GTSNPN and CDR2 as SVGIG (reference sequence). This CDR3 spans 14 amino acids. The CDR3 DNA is TGTGCCTGGAGGACGGGACAGTCTAACACTGAAGCTTTCTTT. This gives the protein CAWRTGQSNTEAFF.

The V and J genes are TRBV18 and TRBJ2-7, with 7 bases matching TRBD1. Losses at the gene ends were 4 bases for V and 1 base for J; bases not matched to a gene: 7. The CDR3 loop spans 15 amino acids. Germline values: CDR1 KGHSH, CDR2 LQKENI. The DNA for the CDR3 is TGTGCCAGCTCACAGGGGACAGATGGTTCCTACGAGCAGTACTTC. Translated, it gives CASSQGTDGSYEQYF.